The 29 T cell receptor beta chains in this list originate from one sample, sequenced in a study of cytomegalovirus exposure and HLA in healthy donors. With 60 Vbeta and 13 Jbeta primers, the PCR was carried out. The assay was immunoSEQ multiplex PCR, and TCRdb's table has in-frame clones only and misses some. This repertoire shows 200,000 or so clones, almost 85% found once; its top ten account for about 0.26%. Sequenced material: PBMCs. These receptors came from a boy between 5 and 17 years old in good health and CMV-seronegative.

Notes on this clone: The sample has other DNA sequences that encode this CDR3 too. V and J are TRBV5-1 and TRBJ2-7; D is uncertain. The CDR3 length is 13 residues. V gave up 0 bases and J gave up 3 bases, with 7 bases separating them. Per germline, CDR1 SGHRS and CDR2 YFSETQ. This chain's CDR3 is CASSLVPVYEQYF. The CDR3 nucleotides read TGCGCCAGCAGCTTGGTTCCGGTCTACGAGCAGTACTTC.

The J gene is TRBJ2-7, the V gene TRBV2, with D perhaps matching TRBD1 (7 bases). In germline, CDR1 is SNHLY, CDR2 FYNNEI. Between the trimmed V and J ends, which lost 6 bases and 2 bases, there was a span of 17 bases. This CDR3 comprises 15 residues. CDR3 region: CASRDPQGGTYEQYF. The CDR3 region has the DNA TGTGCCAGCAGGGACCCCCAGGGGGGTACCTACGAGCAGTACTTC. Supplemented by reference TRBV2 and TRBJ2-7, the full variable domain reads EPEVTQTPSHQVTQMGQEVILRCVPISNHLYFYWYRQILGQKVEFLVSFYNNEISEKSEIFDDQFSVERPDGSNFTLKIRSTKLEDSAMYFCASRDPQGGTYEQYFGPGTRLTVT.

The CDR3 DNA reads as TGCAGCGTCGCCCTACAGGGAGTAGGCAATCAGCCCCAGCATTTT. The encoded protein is CSVALQGVGNQPQHF. The V call is TRBV29-1, the J call TRBJ1-5; perhaps TRBD1 as D (6 bases). Per the germline V gene, CDR1 is SQVTM and CDR2 is ANQGSEA. CDR3 length: 15 amino acids. Between the trimmed V and J ends, which lost 6 bases and 2 bases, there was a span of 17 bases.

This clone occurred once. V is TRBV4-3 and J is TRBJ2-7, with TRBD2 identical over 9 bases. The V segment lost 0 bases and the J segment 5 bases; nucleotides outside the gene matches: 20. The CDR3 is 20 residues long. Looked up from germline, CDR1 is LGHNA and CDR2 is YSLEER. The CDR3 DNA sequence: TGCGCCAGCAGCCAAGATATGGTAGCGGGGGCCTCTCATACCCCACACGAGCAGTACTTC. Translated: CASSQDMVAGASHTPHEQYF.

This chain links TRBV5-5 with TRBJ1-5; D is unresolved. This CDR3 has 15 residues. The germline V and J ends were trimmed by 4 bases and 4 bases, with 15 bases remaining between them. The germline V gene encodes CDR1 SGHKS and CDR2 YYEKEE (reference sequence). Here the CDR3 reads CASSPITGVNQPQHF. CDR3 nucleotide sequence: TGTGCCAGCAGCCCCATAACCGGGGTAAATCAGCCCCAGCATTTT.

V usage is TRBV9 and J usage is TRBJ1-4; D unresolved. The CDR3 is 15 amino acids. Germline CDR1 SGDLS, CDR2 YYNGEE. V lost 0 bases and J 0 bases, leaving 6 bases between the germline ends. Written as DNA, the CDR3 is TGTGCCAGCAGCGTAGGCGGAGCAACTAATGAAAAACTGTTTTTT. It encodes CASSVGGATNEKLFF.

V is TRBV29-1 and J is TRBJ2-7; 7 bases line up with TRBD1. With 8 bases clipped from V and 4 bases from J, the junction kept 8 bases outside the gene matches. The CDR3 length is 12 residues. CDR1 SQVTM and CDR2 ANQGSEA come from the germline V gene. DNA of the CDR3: TGCAGCACGGGACAGAACCTATACGAGCAGTACTTC. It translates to CSTGQNLYEQYF.

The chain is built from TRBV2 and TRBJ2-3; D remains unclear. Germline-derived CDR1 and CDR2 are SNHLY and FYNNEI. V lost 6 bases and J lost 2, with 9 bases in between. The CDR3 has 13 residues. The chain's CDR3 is CASRKVATDTQYF. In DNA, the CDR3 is TGTGCCAGCAGGAAGGTAGCCACAGATACGCAGTATTTT. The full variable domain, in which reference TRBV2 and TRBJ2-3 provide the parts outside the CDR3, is EPEVTQTPSHQVTQMGQEVILRCVPISNHLYFYWYRQILGQKVEFLVSFYNNEISEKSEIFDDQFSVERPDGSNFTLKIRSTKLEDSAMYFCASRKVATDTQYFGPGTRLTVL.

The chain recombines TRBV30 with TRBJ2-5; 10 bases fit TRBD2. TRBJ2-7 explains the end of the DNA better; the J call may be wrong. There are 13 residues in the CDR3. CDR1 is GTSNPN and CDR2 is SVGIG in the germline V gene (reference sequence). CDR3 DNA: TGTGCCTGGAGTGCCCTAGCGGGGGACGAGCAGTACTTC. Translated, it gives CAWSALAGDEQYF.

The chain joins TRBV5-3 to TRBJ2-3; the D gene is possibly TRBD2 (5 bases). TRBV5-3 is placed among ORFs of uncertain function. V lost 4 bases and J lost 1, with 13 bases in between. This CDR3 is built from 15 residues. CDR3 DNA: TGTGCCAGAAGCATGGGAAGACTATGCACAGATACGCAGTATTTT. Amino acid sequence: CARSMGRLCTDTQYF.

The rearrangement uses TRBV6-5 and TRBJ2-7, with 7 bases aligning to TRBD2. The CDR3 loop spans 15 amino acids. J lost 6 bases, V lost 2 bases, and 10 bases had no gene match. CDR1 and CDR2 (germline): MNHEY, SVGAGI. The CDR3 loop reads CASSYDLGGSSEQYF. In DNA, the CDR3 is TGTGCCAGCAGTTACGATTTGGGCGGGAGTTCCGAGCAGTACTTC.

The CDR3 nucleotides are TGCGCCAGCAGCTTGGAAGTGGTCGCGGGGCGGCGGGAAAAACTGTTTTTT. This sequence encodes CASSLEVVAGRREKLFF. The V call is TRBV5-1, the J call TRBJ1-4, with D tentatively TRBD1 (5 bases). Between the trimmed V and J ends, which lost 0 bases and 8 bases, there was a span of 20 bases. The CDR3 runs 17 residues. From germline, CDR1 is SGHRS and CDR2 YFSETQ.

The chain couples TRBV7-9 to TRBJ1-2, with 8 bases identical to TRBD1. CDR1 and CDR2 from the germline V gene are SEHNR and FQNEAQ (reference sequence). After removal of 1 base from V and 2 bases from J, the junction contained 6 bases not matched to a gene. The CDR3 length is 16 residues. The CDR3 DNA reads TGTGCCAGCAGCTTAGAATCACAGGGGGGAAACTATGGCTACACCTTC. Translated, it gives CASSLESQGGNYGYTF. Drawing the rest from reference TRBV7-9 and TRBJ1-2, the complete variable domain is DTGVSQNPRHKITKRGQNVTFRCDPISEHNRLYWYRQTLGQGPEFLTYFQNEAQLEKSRLLSDRFSAERPKGSFSTLEIQRTEQGDSAMYLCASSLESQGGNYGYTFGSGTRLTVV.

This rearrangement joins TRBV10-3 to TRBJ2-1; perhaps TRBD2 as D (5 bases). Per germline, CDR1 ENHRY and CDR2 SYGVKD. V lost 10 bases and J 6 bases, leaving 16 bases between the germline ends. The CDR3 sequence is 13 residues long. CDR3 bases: TGTGCCACAAGGGAACGGGAACTCAATGAGCAGTTCTTC. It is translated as CATRERELNEQFF.

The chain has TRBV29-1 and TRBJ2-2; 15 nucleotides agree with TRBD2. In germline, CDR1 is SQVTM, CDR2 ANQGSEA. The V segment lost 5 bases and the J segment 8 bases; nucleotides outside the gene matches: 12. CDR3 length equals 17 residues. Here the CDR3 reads CSVKRTSGGAGGGELFF. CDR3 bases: TGCAGCGTTAAGAGGACTAGCGGGGGGGCCGGGGGAGGGGAGCTGTTTTTT.

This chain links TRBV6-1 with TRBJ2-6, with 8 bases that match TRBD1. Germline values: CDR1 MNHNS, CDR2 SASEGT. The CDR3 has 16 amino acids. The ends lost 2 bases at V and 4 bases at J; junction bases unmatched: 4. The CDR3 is CASSERTGSGANVLTF. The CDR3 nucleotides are TGTGCCAGCAGTGAACGGACAGGGTCGGGGGCCAACGTCCTGACTTTC.

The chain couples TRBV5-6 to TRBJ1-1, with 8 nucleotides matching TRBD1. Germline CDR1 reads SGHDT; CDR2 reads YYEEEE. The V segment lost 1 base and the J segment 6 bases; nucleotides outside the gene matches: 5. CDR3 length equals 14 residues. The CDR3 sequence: CASSLPGGRSEAFF. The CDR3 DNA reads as TGTGCCAGCAGCTTGCCAGGGGGCAGGTCTGAAGCTTTCTTT.

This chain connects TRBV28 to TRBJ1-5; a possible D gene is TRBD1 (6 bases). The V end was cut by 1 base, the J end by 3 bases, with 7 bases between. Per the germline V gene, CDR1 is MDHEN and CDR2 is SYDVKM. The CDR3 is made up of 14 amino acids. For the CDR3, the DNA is TGTGCCAGCAGTTTATACAGGGACAATCAGCCCCAGCATTTT. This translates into CASSLYRDNQPQHF. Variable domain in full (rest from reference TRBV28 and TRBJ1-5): DVKVTQSSRYLVKRTGEKVFLECVQDMDHENMFWYRQDPGLGLRLIYFSYDVKMKEKGDIPEGYSVSREKKERFSLILESASTNQTSMYLCASSLYRDNQPQHFGDGTRLSIL.

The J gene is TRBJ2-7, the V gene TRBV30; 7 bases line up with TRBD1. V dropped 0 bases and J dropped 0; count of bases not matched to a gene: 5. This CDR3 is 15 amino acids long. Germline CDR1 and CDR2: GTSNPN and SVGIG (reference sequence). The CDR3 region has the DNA TGTGCCTGGAGTGTAAGGACAGGCCGCTCCTACGAGCAGTACTTC. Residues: CAWSVRTGRSYEQYF.

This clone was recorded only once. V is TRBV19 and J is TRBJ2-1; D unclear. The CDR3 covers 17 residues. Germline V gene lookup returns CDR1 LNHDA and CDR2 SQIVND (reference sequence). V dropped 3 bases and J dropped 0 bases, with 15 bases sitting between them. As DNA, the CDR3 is TGTGCCAGTAGTATTAGCCGGTCACCGAGCTCCTACAATGAGCAGTTCTTC. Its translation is CASSISRSPSSYNEQFF.

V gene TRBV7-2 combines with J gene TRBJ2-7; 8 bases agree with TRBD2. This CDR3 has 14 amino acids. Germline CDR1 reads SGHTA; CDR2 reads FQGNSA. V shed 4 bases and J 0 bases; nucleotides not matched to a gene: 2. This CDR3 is CASSSGGSSYEQYF. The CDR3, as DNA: TGTGCCAGCAGCTCGGGGGGGAGCTCCTACGAGCAGTACTTC.

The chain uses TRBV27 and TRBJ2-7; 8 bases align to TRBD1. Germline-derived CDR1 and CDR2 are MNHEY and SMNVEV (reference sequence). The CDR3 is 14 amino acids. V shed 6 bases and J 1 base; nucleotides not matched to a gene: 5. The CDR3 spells CASSRDRLSYEQYF. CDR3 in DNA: TGTGCCAGCAGCAGGGACAGGCTGTCCTACGAGCAGTACTTC.

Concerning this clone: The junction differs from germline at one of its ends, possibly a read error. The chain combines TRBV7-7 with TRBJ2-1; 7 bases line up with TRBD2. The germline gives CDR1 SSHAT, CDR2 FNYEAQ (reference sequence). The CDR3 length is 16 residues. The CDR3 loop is CASSKGLGGLNNEQFF. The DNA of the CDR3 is TGTGCTAGCAGCAAAGGACTAGGAGGTCTGAACAATGAGCAGTTCTTC.

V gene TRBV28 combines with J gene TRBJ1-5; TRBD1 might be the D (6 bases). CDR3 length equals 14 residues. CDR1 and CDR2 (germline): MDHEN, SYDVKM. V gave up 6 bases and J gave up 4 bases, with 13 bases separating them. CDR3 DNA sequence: TGTGCCAGCAGGGAAACAGGGCCTAATCAGCCCCAGCATTTT. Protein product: CASRETGPNQPQHF.

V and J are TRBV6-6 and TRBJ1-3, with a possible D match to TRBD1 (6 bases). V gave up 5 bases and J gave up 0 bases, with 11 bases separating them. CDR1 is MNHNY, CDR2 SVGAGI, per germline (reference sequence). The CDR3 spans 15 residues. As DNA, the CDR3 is TGTGCCAGCAGTGGAATACAGGGCTCTGGAAACACCATATATTTT. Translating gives CASSGIQGSGNTIYF.

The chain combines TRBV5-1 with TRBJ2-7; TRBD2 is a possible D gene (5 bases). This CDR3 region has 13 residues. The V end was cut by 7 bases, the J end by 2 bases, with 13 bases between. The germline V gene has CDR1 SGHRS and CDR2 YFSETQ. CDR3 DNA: TGCGCCAGCGGAGAGGGCTCCACCTACGAGCAGTACTTC. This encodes CASGEGSTYEQYF.

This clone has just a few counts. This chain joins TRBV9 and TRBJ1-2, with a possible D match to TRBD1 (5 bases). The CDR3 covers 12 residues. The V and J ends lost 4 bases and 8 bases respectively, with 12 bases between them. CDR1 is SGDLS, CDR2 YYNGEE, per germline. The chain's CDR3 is CASSLGHFGYTF. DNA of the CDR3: TGTGCCAGCAGCCTCGGACATTTCGGCTACACCTTC.

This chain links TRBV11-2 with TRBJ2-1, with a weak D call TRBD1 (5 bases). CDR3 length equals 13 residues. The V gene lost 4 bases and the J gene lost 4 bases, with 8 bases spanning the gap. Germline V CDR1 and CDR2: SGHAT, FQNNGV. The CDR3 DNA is TGTGCCAGCAGCTGGACATCTTACAATGAGCAGTTCTTC. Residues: CASSWTSYNEQFF.

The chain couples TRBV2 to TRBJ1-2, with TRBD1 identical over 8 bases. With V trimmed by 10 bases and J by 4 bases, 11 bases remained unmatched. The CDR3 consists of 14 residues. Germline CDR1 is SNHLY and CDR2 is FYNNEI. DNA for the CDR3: TGTGCCACCCGGGTGACAGGGGAGGCCTATGGCTACACCTTC. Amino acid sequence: CATRVTGEAYGYTF. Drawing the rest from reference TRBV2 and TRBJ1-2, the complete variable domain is EPEVTQTPSHQVTQMGQEVILRCVPISNHLYFYWYRQILGQKVEFLVSFYNNEISEKSEIFDDQFSVERPDGSNFTLKIRSTKLEDSAMYFCATRVTGEAYGYTFGSGTRLTVV.